What follows are 21 T cell receptor beta chains derived from one specimen sequenced in a study of regulatory T cells in long-lasting Graves disease. The time point is: newly diagnosed GD, antithyroid drugs for less than 3 months. RNA from PBMCs was the source of the TCR library. CDR3-region Arm-PCR and iRepertoire HTBI primers produced the TCR beta libraries. TCRdb analysed the multiplex PCR reads with MiXCR anew, one entry per CDR3 protein. The repertoire holds around 500,000 distinct CDR3 sequences, with around 12% as singletons. These data were also filed under a second study, of T cells in Graves' hyperthyroidism and ophthalmopathy.

This material consisted of peripheral blood mononuclear cells (PBMCs), taken at new diagnosis, from a patient treated with antithyroid drugs. Every receptor here comes from a woman in her twenties or thirties with Graves disease.

A few counts support this clonotype. This chain links TRBV11-2 with TRBJ2-1, with TRBD2 matching over 13 bases. V shed 4 bases and J 3 bases; nucleotides not matched to a gene: 6. CDR1 and CDR2 from the germline V gene are SGHAT and FQNNGV. There are 17 residues in the CDR3. Here the CDR3 DNA reads TGTGCCAGCAGCTCGAGGACTAGCGGGGGTTTCTACAATGAGCAGTTCTTC. Protein product: CASSSRTSGGFYNEQFF.

This clonotype appeared many times. V gene TRBV6-2 or TRBV6-3 combines with J gene TRBJ1-1, with D hard to call. The CDR3 runs to 13 residues. Trimming took 10 bases from V and 0 from J, leaving 12 bases between them. From germline, CDR1 is MNHEY and CDR2 SVGEGT. This chain's CDR3 is CATSTGMNTEAFF. The CDR3 DNA is TGTGCCACCTCTACGGGTATGAACACTGAAGCTTTCTTT.

Ten or more counts support this clonotype. The chain couples TRBV14 to TRBJ2-1, with D possibly matching TRBD2 (6 bases). The CDR3 spans 14 residues. The V and J ends lost 0 bases and 8 bases respectively, with 11 bases between them. Germline V gene lookup returns CDR1 SGHDN and CDR2 FVKESK. This chain's CDR3 is CASSQESEGDEQFF. CDR3 DNA: TGTGCCAGCAGCCAAGAGTCGGAGGGCGATGAGCAGTTCTTC.

This clonotype showed up many times. The rearrangement links TRBV20-1 to TRBJ2-3; possible D gene TRBD2, 6 bases. This CDR3 region has 13 residues. Germline CDR1 is DFQATT and CDR2 is SNEGSKA (reference sequence). V was cut by 3 bases and J by 2 bases, with 9 bases left in between. CDR3 DNA: TGCAGTGCTAGTCGCGGGACCACAGATACGCAGTATTTT. Amino acid sequence: CSASRGTTDTQYF.

The table lists this clonotype with many counts. This chain links TRBV6-2 or TRBV6-3 with TRBJ1-1; possible D gene TRBD1, 5 bases. Trimming left V 2 bases short and J 1 base short, with 8 bases between. Germline V gives CDR1 MNHEY, CDR2 SVGEGT. The CDR3 is made up of 14 amino acids. This chain's CDR3 is CASSYPTGNTEAFF. In nucleotides, the CDR3 is TGTGCCAGCAGTTACCCAACAGGGAACACTGAAGCTTTCTTT.

This clonotype was counted only a few times. V usage is TRBV5-1 and J usage is TRBJ1-4, with D perhaps TRBD1 (5 bases). V shed 1 base and J shed 6 bases, with 10 bases lying between them. There are 14 residues in the CDR3. Germline loops: CDR1 SGHRS, CDR2 YFSETQ. DNA for the CDR3: TGCGCCAGCAGCTTGTTGGGAGGGGATGAAAAACTGTTTTTT. Amino acid sequence: CASSLLGGDEKLFF.

For the CDR3, the DNA is TGTGCCAGCAGCTTAACCGAAGGGGAGACCCAGTACTTC. Its protein is CASSLTEGETQYF. The chain combines TRBV7-9 with TRBJ2-5, with D unresolved. Trimming shortened V by 2 bases and J by 5 bases, and 9 bases separated the two germline ends. The CDR3 extends over 13 amino acids. Per germline, CDR1 SEHNR and CDR2 FQNEAQ (reference sequence).

This clonotype was found many times. The rearrangement uses TRBV6-5 and TRBJ1-2; tentatively, D is TRBD1 (6 bases). Germline CDR1 and CDR2: MNHEY and SVGAGI. Trimming cost V 4 bases and J 6 bases, with 18 bases left between them. This CDR3 is built from 15 residues. The CDR3 reads CASSFWGDRRDGYTF. The CDR3 coding sequence is TGTGCCAGCAGTTTCTGGGGCGACAGGAGGGATGGCTACACCTTC.

This clonotype has ten or more counts. A junction end diverges from the germline sequence, so it may reflect a read error. J is TRBJ1-1 and V is TRBV30; 10 bases align to TRBD1. Germline V gene lookup returns CDR1 GTSNPN and CDR2 SVGIG (reference sequence). The CDR3 runs to 13 residues. This chain's CDR3 is CAWSVLLGQGEYF. CDR3 in DNA: TGTGCCTGGAGTGTTTTATTAGGACAGGGGGAATACTTT.

The chain recombines TRBV6-1 with TRBJ1-6; maybe TRBD1 (6 bases). The V gene lost 6 bases and the J gene lost 10 bases, with 13 bases spanning the gap. Per the germline V gene, CDR1 is MNHNS and CDR2 is SASEGT. CDR3 length: 13 amino acids. CDR3 coding DNA: TGTGCCAGCAGACCGGGACAAAGATCACCCCTCCACTTT. As protein: CASRPGQRSPLHF.

This clonotype has at least ten counts. This rearrangement joins TRBV6-1 to TRBJ1-6; TRBD1 aligns across 7 bases. From germline, CDR1 is MNHNS and CDR2 SASEGT. The CDR3 runs 13 residues. The J segment lost 9 bases and the V segment lost 5 bases, leaving 4 bases of the junction unmatched. Here the CDR3 reads CASSPDRVSPLHF. CDR3 coding DNA: TGTGCCAGCAGTCCCGACAGGGTTTCACCCCTCCACTTT.

This clonotype was counted ten times or more. V is TRBV24-1 and J is TRBJ2-7; D remains ambiguous. CDR3 length: 13 residues. Germline values: CDR1 KGHDR, CDR2 SFDVKD. Trimming removed 4 bases from V and 4 bases from J, with 10 bases in between. CDR3 sequence reads: CATSDSTAYEQYF. CDR3 nucleotides: TGTGCCACCAGTGACTCTACAGCATACGAGCAGTACTTC.

This clonotype was counted between two and nine times. The V and J genes are TRBV20-1 and TRBJ2-1; TRBD2 aligns across 7 bases. The CDR3 extends over 14 amino acids. Germline values: CDR1 DFQATT, CDR2 SNEGSKA (reference sequence). J lost 2 bases, V lost 5 bases, and 6 bases had no gene match. DNA of the CDR3: TGCAGTGCTCGCAGACTAGCTACCTACAATGAGCAGTTCTTC. Amino acids: CSARRLATYNEQFF.

This clonotype was recorded many times. The chain recombines TRBV20-1 with TRBJ1-3, with D perhaps matching TRBD1 (6 bases). V lost 0 bases to trimming and J lost 7 bases, with 16 bases between them. Germline CDR1 reads DFQATT; CDR2 reads SNEGSKA (reference sequence). The CDR3 runs to 15 residues. CDR3 region: CSARDPQGGANTIYF. CDR3 DNA: TGCAGTGCTAGAGATCCCCAAGGGGGAGCGAACACCATATATTTT.

There are a few counts of this clonotype. This rearrangement joins TRBV9 to TRBJ2-1, with TRBD1 matching over 11 bases. This CDR3 region has 14 residues. Germline-derived CDR1 and CDR2 are SGDLS and YYNGEE. V lost 1 base, J lost 8 bases, and 2 bases stayed unmatched. The chain's CDR3 is CASSVRGQGDEQFF. Here the CDR3 DNA reads TGTGCCAGCAGCGTACGGGGACAGGGGGATGAGCAGTTCTTC.

At least ten counts were recorded for this clonotype. The V and J genes are TRBV4-3 and TRBJ2-7, with D unresolved. Per germline, CDR1 LGHNA and CDR2 YSLEER. The CDR3 contains 15 residues. Trimming removed 1 base from V and 0 bases from J, with 10 bases in between. The chain's CDR3 is CASSQAPSPSYEQYF. DNA for the CDR3: TGCGCCAGCAGCCAAGCGCCCAGTCCCTCCTACGAGCAGTACTTC.

This clonotype was counted many times. The junction departs from the called germline gene at one end, perhaps through a read error. CDR3 sequence: CASSLSTSGYNEQFF. Written as DNA, the CDR3 is TGTGCCAGCAGCTTATCGACTAGCGGGTACAATGAGCAGTTCTTC. The genes are TRBV27 and TRBJ2-1; 10 bases match TRBD2. From germline, CDR1 is MNHEY and CDR2 SMNVEV (reference sequence). CDR3 length equals 15 residues.

V and J are TRBV6-1 and TRBJ2-3, with D possibly TRBD2 on 6 matching bases. This CDR3 comprises 14 residues. Germline V gene sequence: CDR1 MNHNS, CDR2 SASEGT. The V end was cut by 10 bases, the J end by 1 base, with 15 bases between. CDR3 protein: CATRTGLGTDTQYF. The CDR3 region has the DNA TGTGCCACCAGAACGGGACTGGGCACAGATACGCAGTATTTT.

V gene TRBV11-1 combines with J gene TRBJ2-2; D gene ambiguous. CDR1 is SGHAT, CDR2 FQDESV, per germline (reference sequence). This CDR3 region has 13 residues. The V end was cut by 1 base, the J end by 7 bases, with 7 bases between. CDR3 coding DNA: TGTGCCAGCAGCTTAGATCCCGACGGGGAGCTGTTTTTT. Its translation: CASSLDPDGELFF.

A remark on this clonotype: An end of the junction does not agree with germline; a read error may underlie this. The genes are TRBV6-2 or TRBV6-3 and TRBJ1-5, with 9 bases matching TRBD1. CDR3 size: 15 residues. Germline-derived CDR1 and CDR2 are MNHEY and SVGEGT. The CDR3 DNA is TGTACCAGCAGTCTACAGGGGGCCAACAATCAGCCCCAGCATTTT. Translating it yields CTSSLQGANNQPQHF.

This chain joins TRBV5-6 and TRBJ2-7, with 7 nucleotides matching TRBD2. The V gene's germline CDR1 is SGHDT and CDR2 YYEEEE. The CDR3 is 13 amino acids. The ends lost 4 bases at V and 6 bases at J; junction bases unmatched: 7. The DNA of the CDR3 is TGTGCCAGCAGCGTGGGAGGGACCCCCGAGCAGTACTTC. Protein product: CASSVGGTPEQYF.